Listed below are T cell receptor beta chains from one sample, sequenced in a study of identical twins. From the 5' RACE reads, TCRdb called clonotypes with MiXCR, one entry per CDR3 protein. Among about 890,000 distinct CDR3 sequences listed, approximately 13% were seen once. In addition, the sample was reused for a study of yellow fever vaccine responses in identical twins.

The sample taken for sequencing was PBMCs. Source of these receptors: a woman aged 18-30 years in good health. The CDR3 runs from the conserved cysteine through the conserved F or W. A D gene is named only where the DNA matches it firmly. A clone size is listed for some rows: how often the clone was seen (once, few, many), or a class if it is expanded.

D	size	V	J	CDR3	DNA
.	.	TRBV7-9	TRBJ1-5	CASSRARDGDFNQPQHF	TGTGCCAGCAGCCGTGCGAGGGACGGAGATTTCAATCAGCCCCAGCATTTT
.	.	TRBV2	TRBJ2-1	CASSGEVSEEQFF	TGTGCCAGCAGTGGAGAGGTGTCCGAGGAGCAGTTCTTC
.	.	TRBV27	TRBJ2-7	CASSISRGLSYEQYF	TGTGCCAGCAGTATATCCCGGGGCCTCTCCTACGAGCAGTACTTC
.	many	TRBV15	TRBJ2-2	CATSSGPTGELFF	TGTGCCACCAGCAGTGGACCCACCGGGGAGCTGTTTTTT
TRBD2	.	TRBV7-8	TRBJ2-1	CASSTGLADNNEQFF	TGTGCCAGCAGCACCGGACTAGCGGATAACAATGAGCAGTTCTTC
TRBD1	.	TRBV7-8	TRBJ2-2	CASTPGTGGFGELFF	TGTGCCAGCACACCCGGGACAGGGGGCTTCGGGGAGCTGTTTTTT
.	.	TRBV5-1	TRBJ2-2	CASSLDGAAGELFF	TGCGCCAGCAGCTTGGACGGGGCGGCCGGGGAGCTGTTTTTT
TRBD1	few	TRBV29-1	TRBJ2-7	CSVAGGTSYEQYF	TGCAGCGTTGCAGGGGGCACCTCCTACGAGCAGTACTTC
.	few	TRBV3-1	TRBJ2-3	CASSHQDIPSTDTQYF	TGTGCCAGCAGCCATCAGGACATACCTAGCACAGATACGCAGTATTTT
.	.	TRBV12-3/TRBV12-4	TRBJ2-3	CASSLALEGFRTDTQYF	TGTGCCAGCAGTTTAGCGCTAGAGGGGTTTCGGACAGATACGCAGTATTTT
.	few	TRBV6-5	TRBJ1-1	CASSYSRGANTEAFF	TGTGCCAGCAGTTACAGCCGGGGTGCGAACACTGAAGCTTTCTTT
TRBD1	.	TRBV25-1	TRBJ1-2	CASSRGQGRGGYTF	TGTGCCAGCAGCAGGGGACAGGGTCGAGGTGGCTACACCTTC
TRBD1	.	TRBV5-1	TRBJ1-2	CASPQGDRDGYTF	TGCGCCAGCCCACAAGGGGACAGGGATGGCTACACCTTC
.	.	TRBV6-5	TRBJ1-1	CASNWVPKNRGFGTEAFF	TGTGCCAGCAATTGGGTTCCCAAAAATAGGGGCTTTGGAACTGAAGCTTTCTTT
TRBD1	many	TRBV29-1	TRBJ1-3	CSVRGASGNTIYF	TGCAGCGTCAGGGGGGCCTCTGGAAACACCATATATTTT
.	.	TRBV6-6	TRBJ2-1	CASTKQGYDEQFF	TGTGCCAGCACTAAACAGGGCTACGATGAGCAGTTCTTC
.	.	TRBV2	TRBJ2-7	CASSEIGGVSYEQYF	TGTGCCAGCAGTGAAATCGGGGGAGTGTCCTACGAGCAGTACTTC
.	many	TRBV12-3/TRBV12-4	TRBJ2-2	CASSLAGANTGELFF	TGTGCCAGCAGTTTAGCCGGAGCGAACACCGGGGAGCTGTTTTTT
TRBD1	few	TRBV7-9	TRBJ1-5	CASSLTGGDDQPQHF	TGTGCCAGCAGCTTGACAGGGGGAGATGATCAGCCCCAGCATTTT
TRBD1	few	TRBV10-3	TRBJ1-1	CAISAGQGDTEAFF	TGTGCCATCAGTGCGGGACAGGGGGACACTGAAGCTTTCTTT
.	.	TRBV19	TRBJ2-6	CASSIVARATGANVLTF	TGTGCCAGTAGTATCGTTGCCCGGGCCACTGGGGCCAACGTCCTGACTTTC
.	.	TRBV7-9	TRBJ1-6	CASSLLPGGGNSPLHF	TGTGCCAGCAGCTTATTACCGGGTGGCGGGAATTCACCCCTCCACTTT
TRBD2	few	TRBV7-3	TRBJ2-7	CASSSNPSSGEQYF	TGTGCCAGCAGCTCCAACCCCTCTAGCGGCGAGCAGTACTTC
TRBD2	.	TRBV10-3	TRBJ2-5	CAISPGTSATLQETQYF	TGTGCCATCAGCCCCGGGACTAGCGCCACACTTCAAGAGACCCAGTACTTC
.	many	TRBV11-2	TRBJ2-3	CASSFGNTDTQYF	TGTGCCAGCAGCTTTGGAAACACAGATACGCAGTATTTT
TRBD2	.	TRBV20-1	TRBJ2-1	CSARKSTSGSVNEQFF	TGCAGTGCTAGGAAGTCGACTAGCGGGAGCGTCAATGAGCAGTTCTTC
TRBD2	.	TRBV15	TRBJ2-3	CATSEPSGGRTDTQYF	TGTGCCACCAGCGAGCCTTCGGGGGGGCGTACAGATACGCAGTATTTT
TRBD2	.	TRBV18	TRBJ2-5	CASSPASGTQETQYF	TGTGCCAGCTCACCAGCTAGCGGGACACAAGAGACCCAGTACTTC
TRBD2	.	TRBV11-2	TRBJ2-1	CASSKGNLLAGGPNEQFF	TGTGCCAGCAGCAAAGGAAATCTTCTAGCGGGAGGACCCAATGAGCAGTTCTTC
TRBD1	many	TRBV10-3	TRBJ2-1	CAIRTGTGYDGEQFF	TGTGCCATCAGGACCGGGACAGGGTACGACGGTGAGCAGTTCTTC
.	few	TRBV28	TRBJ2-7	CASSLGLRQSSYEQYF	TGTGCCAGCAGTTTAGGCCTCCGACAAAGCTCCTACGAGCAGTACTTC
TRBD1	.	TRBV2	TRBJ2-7	CASKRTGIEQYF	TGTGCCAGCAAGAGGACAGGGATCGAGCAGTACTTC
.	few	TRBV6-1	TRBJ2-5	CAIGPYRAETQYF	TGTGCCATCGGGCCATACCGTGCAGAGACCCAGTACTTC
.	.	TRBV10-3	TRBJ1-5	CATRGGLGNQPQHF	TGTGCCACTCGTGGGGGTTTAGGCAATCAGCCCCAGCATTTT
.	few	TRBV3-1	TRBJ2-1	CASSHSYGSHNEQFF	TGTGCCAGCAGCCATTCTTACGGGAGCCACAATGAGCAGTTCTTC
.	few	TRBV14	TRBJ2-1	CASSPREGARSYNEQFF	TGTGCCAGCAGCCCTCGGGAGGGGGCGCGTTCCTACAATGAGCAGTTCTTC
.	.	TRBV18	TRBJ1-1	CASSGGLAATEAFF	TGTGCCAGCTCAGGGGGCCTCGCGGCCACTGAAGCTTTCTTT
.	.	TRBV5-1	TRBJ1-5	CASSLDVLGVNQPQHF	TGCGCCAGCAGCTTGGATGTGCTGGGGGTCAATCAGCCCCAGCATTTT
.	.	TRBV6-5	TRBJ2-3	CASSYSRIPSTDTQYF	TGTGCCAGCAGTTACTCGAGAATCCCTAGCACAGATACGCAGTATTTT
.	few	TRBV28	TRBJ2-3	CASSFGRHTDTQYF	TGTGCCAGCAGTTTCGGCAGACACACAGATACGCAGTATTTT
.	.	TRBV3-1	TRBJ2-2	CASSQGLYSNTGELFF	TGTGCCAGCAGCCAAGGGCTCTATTCGAACACCGGGGAGCTGTTTTTT
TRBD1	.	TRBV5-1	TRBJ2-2	CASSPGQIVPGKLFF	TGCGCCAGCAGTCCGGGACAGATCGTGCCCGGGAAGCTGTTTTTT
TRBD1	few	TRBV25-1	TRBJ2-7	CASSDGVTGTVDYEQYF	TGTGCCAGCAGTGATGGGGTTACCGGGACAGTAGACTACGAGCAGTACTTC
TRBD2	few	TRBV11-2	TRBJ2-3	CASSLGAMAGGPTDTQYF	TGTGCCAGCAGCTTGGGGGCCATGGCGGGAGGGCCCACAGATACGCAGTATTTT
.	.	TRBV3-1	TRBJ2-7	CASSQGETGISYEQYF	TGTGCCAGCAGCCAGGGTGAAACAGGGATATCCTACGAGCAGTACTTC
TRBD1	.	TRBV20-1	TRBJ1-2	CSAHPTGGGFGYTF	TGCAGTGCTCACCCCACAGGGGGCGGCTTTGGCTACACCTTC
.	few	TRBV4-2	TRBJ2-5	CASSQEEDARQETQYF	TGTGCCAGCAGCCAAGAAGAGGACGCCAGACAAGAGACCCAGTACTTC
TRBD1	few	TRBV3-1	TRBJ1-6	CASSQGTATEPLHF	TGTGCCAGCAGCCAGGGGACAGCGACGGAACCCCTCCACTTT
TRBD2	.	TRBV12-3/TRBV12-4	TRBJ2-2	CASNLGGLTGELFF	TGTGCCAGCAACTTGGGAGGGCTCACCGGGGAGCTGTTTTTT
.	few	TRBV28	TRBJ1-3	CASMAGVSVGNTIYF	TGTGCCAGCATGGCAGGGGTATCGGTCGGGAACACCATATATTTT